Presented here are 8 T cell receptor beta chains from one specimen sequenced in a study of blood T cell repertoires in COVID-19. Produced via immunoSEQ multiplex PCR; TCRdb's table is partial and in-frame only. The data contain 100,000 to 150,000 clones, about 86% of them seen just once; the ten biggest clones take up approximately 9.1%. The sequenced sample consisted of peripheral blood. These receptors originate from a woman aged 60-70 years with active or convalescent COVID-19.

J is TRBJ1-6 and V is TRBV2; 10 bases agree with TRBD1. The V and J ends lost 6 bases and 0 bases, in that order; junction bases with no gene match: 8. CDR3 length equals 18 residues. Germline lookup yields CDR1 SNHLY and CDR2 FYNNEI. The CDR3 nucleotides are TGTGCCAGCAGGGGTGGACAGGGGGGGAGCTCCTATAATTCACCCCTCCACTTT. As protein: CASRGGQGGSSYNSPLHF.

This chain joins TRBV19 and TRBJ1-5; D perhaps matches TRBD1 (5 bases). V lost 1 base, J lost 2 bases, and 12 bases lay in between. The CDR3 has 16 residues. Germline lookup yields CDR1 LNHDA and CDR2 SQIVND (reference sequence). CDR3 region: CASSIVAGKGNQPQHF. In DNA form, the CDR3 reads TGTGCCAGTAGTATAGTAGCAGGGAAGGGCAATCAGCCCCAGCATTTT.

This clone has only one observation. V usage is TRBV5-4 and J usage is TRBJ2-2; the match to TRBD1 covers 7 bases. The V gene's germline CDR1 is SGHNT and CDR2 YYREEE (reference sequence). The CDR3 runs to 16 residues. The J segment lost 2 bases and the V segment lost 3 bases, leaving 7 bases of the junction unmatched. CDR3 nucleotides: TGTGCCAGCAGCTCCCCGGGACAGCTAAACACCGGGGAGCTGTTTTTT. Amino acid sequence: CASSSPGQLNTGELFF.

The chain combines TRBV7-2 with TRBJ2-2; 12 bases are a match to TRBD2. Germline CDR1 reads SGHTA; CDR2 reads FQGNSA. Losses at the gene ends were 4 bases for V and 9 bases for J; bases not matched to a gene: 6. The CDR3 is made up of 15 amino acids. CDR3 DNA: TGTGCCAGCAGCTCTAGCGGGGGGGCCTTCAGGGAGCTGTTTTTT. Translation: CASSSSGGAFRELFF.

In DNA, the CDR3 is TGCGCCAGCAGCCGAGACGGGACAGGGGCCTACGAGCAGTACGTC. This codes for CASSRDGTGAYEQYV. The rearrangement links TRBV5-1 to TRBJ2-7; 10 positions agree with TRBD1. The CDR3 consists of 15 residues. Germline V gene sequence: CDR1 SGHRS, CDR2 YFSETQ. V trimming: 4 bases; J trimming: 2 bases; junction bases outside the gene matches: 6.

This rearrangement joins TRBV11-3 to TRBJ2-7; the D gene is possibly TRBD1 (6 bases). V lost 4 bases and J 2 bases, leaving 9 bases between the germline ends. Germline values: CDR1 SGHNT, CDR2 YENEEA. This CDR3 has 13 amino acids. The CDR3 spells CASSSGAAYEQYF. The CDR3, as DNA: TGTGCCAGCAGCTCAGGGGCCGCCTACGAGCAGTACTTC. Together with reference TRBV11-3 and TRBJ2-7, the CDR3 gives the full variable domain: EAGVVQSPRYKIIEKKQPVAFWCNPISGHNTLYWYLQNLGQGPELLIRYENEEAVDDSQLPKDRFSAERLKGVDSTLKIQPAELGDSAVYLCASSSGAAYEQYFGPGTRLTVT.

This chain uses TRBV10-2 with TRBJ2-3; tentative D call: TRBD2 (6 bases). Germline V lookup: CDR1 WSHSY, CDR2 SAAADI. Between the trimmed V and J ends, which lost 6 bases and 1 base, there was a span of 23 bases. The CDR3 covers 18 residues. This CDR3 reads CASRDPSRPSGGTDTQYF. The CDR3 DNA reads TGCGCCAGCAGGGATCCATCCCGTCCATCGGGGGGCACAGATACGCAGTATTTT.

The chain combines TRBV6-2 or TRBV6-3 with TRBJ2-7, with 13 positions matching TRBD2. Trimming removed 4 bases from V and 3 bases from J; junction bases left unmatched: 3. Germline V gene sequence: CDR1 MNHEY, CDR2 SVGEGT. CDR3 length: 15 residues. CDR3 loop: CASSSRLAGGYEQYF. The CDR3 bases are TGTGCCAGCAGTTCCCGACTAGCGGGGGGCTACGAGCAGTACTTC.